This is a list of T cell receptor beta chains from one sample in a study of cytomegalovirus exposure and HLA in healthy donors. The table came from immunoSEQ multiplex PCR; TCRdb's copy has only in-frame clones and leaves some out. This table has fewer than 200,000 clones, roughly 77% appearing once. The sample was PBMCs. Receptors were obtained from a male donor in good health and CMV-seronegative. Both conserved end residues are part of each CDR3. The order of the fields is CDR3 protein, V gene, J gene.

CDR3: CASSFRQGRNSPLHF
V: TRBV19
J: TRBJ1-6

CDR3: CAWSVGSHQPQHF
V: TRBV30
J: TRBJ1-5

CDR3: CATSREAGPGGNIQYF
V: TRBV15
J: TRBJ2-4

CDR3: CASIGQGVYEQYF
V: TRBV6-1
J: TRBJ2-7

CDR3: CASSKDRRGYEQYF
V: TRBV21-1
J: TRBJ2-7

CDR3: CASSEMGQGALYGYTF
V: TRBV6-1
J: TRBJ1-2

CDR3: CASSVDRSRQGGYTF
V: TRBV5-4
J: TRBJ1-2

CDR3: CASTDSGEQYF
V: TRBV4-1
J: TRBJ2-7

CDR3: CASTLVQYNEQFF
V: TRBV2
J: TRBJ2-1

CDR3: CASSLLGTATNEKLFF
V: TRBV5-6
J: TRBJ1-4

CDR3: CASNPRGGDGYTF
V: TRBV5-1
J: TRBJ1-2

CDR3: CASSLNRVNIQYF
V: TRBV11-2
J: TRBJ2-4

CDR3: CASSYIAGSNTGELFF
V: TRBV5-1
J: TRBJ2-2

CDR3: CASSPPGLAQPSEQYF
V: TRBV28
J: TRBJ2-7

CDR3: CASSFGTGGYEQYF
V: TRBV5-4
J: TRBJ2-7

CDR3: CASSWGNTEAFF
V: TRBV19
J: TRBJ1-1

CDR3: CASSQEVATALKNTIYF
V: TRBV4-2
J: TRBJ1-3

CDR3: CASSPAGLIYNEQFF
V: TRBV7-2
J: TRBJ2-1

CDR3: CASSFSGTEAFF
V: TRBV5-6
J: TRBJ1-1

CDR3: CASSQPLPGIAGELFF
V: TRBV4-2
J: TRBJ2-2

CDR3: CASSQQHRANQPQHF
V: TRBV4-1
J: TRBJ1-5

CDR3: CASSAVSGGDTQYF
V: TRBV6-1
J: TRBJ2-3

CDR3: CASSFLAGGRVGSYEQYF
V: TRBV27
J: TRBJ2-7

CDR3: CASSPFITGGFNEQFF
V: TRBV18
J: TRBJ2-1

CDR3: CASSSRWEGQPQHF
V: TRBV6-5
J: TRBJ1-5

CDR3: CASHPGGGNQPQHF
V: TRBV19
J: TRBJ1-5

CDR3: CASSFVNMNTEAFF
V: TRBV28
J: TRBJ1-1

CDR3: CASSTQGETQYF
V: TRBV6-1
J: TRBJ2-5

CDR3: CASSLGSGFVQETQYF
V: TRBV5-1
J: TRBJ2-5

CDR3: CASSLGQGRGYTF
V: TRBV5-1
J: TRBJ1-2

CDR3: CASSLDRQRQGGKTQYF
V: TRBV11-2
J: TRBJ2-5

CDR3: CASSPSDRSSYNSPLHF
V: TRBV18
J: TRBJ1-6

CDR3: CASSVPGFTEAFF
V: TRBV7-3
J: TRBJ1-1

CDR3: CASGKGGAENEQFF
V: TRBV5-1
J: TRBJ2-1

CDR3: CASSLLREHEQYF
V: TRBV7-2
J: TRBJ2-7

CDR3: CASGAGRQETQYF
V: TRBV6-1
J: TRBJ2-5

CDR3: CASSEIRGGAFF
V: TRBV25-1
J: TRBJ1-1

CDR3: CASSSDSYEQYF
V: TRBV6-5
J: TRBJ2-7

CDR3: CASSEARQTSYEQYF
V: TRBV2
J: TRBJ2-7

CDR3: CASSPPARGELFF
V: TRBV7-9
J: TRBJ2-2

CDR3: CASSVPNTGELFF
V: TRBV9
J: TRBJ2-2